These 16 T cell receptor beta chains were all obtained from the same sample, sequenced in a study of blood T cell repertoires in COVID-19. Libraries were prepared by immunoSEQ multiplex PCR; TCRdb keeps only in-frame clonotypes and omits some of them. The sample lists about 110,000 clones; 76% were seen once. Material: peripheral blood. The receptors were sampled from a woman of 80 years or more with acute or convalescent COVID-19.

V and J are TRBV2 and TRBJ2-3; 7 bases fit TRBD2. The V and J ends lost 11 bases and 0 bases, in that order; junction bases with no gene match: 8. Per the germline V gene, CDR1 is SNHLY and CDR2 is FYNNEI. CDR3 length: 14 amino acids. CDR3 protein: CAVSGAQSTDTQYF. CDR3 sequence (DNA): TGTGCCGTCAGCGGGGCCCAAAGCACAGATACGCAGTATTTT.

The V call is TRBV19, the J call TRBJ2-1; a possible D gene is TRBD1 (6 bases). Germline values: CDR1 LNHDA, CDR2 SQIVND (reference sequence). Trimming pared 4 bases from V and 3 bases from J, leaving 13 bases between. This CDR3 comprises 15 residues. CDR3 residues: CASSRVQGYYNEQFF. For the CDR3, the DNA is TGTGCCAGTAGTAGGGTACAGGGATACTACAATGAGCAGTTCTTC. Full variable domain (rest looked up from reference TRBV19 and TRBJ2-1): DGGITQSPKYLFRKEGQNVTLSCEQNLNHDAMYWYRQDPGQGLRLIYYSQIVNDFQKGDIAEGYSVSREKKESFPLTVTSAQKNPTAFYLCASSRVQGYYNEQFFGPGTRLTVL.

V gene TRBV7-2 combines with J gene TRBJ2-3, with TRBD2 as a possible D gene (5 bases). V was cut by 7 bases and J by 4 bases, with 21 bases left in between. This CDR3 contains 16 residues. The V gene's germline CDR1 is SGHTA and CDR2 FQGNSA. The chain's CDR3 is CASTQRADILPDTQYF. The CDR3 DNA is TGTGCCAGCACCCAAAGAGCGGATATCCTCCCAGATACGCAGTATTTT.

The CDR3 DNA is TGTGCCAGCAGTGGGACAGGGATCGATACGCAGTATTTT. It encodes CASSGTGIDTQYF. V usage is TRBV2 and J usage is TRBJ2-3, with TRBD1 identical over 8 bases. Germline CDR1 is SNHLY and CDR2 is FYNNEI. There are 13 residues in the CDR3. Trimming took 4 bases from V and 6 from J; bases not matched to a gene: 3.

The chain recombines TRBV7-3 with TRBJ2-7; TRBD1 might be the D (5 bases). Germline values: CDR1 SGHTA, CDR2 FQGTGA. V was pared by 0 bases and J by 6 bases, with 12 bases between. The CDR3 extends over 14 amino acids. This CDR3 reads CASSLTSGLGEQYF. The CDR3 DNA follows: TGTGCCAGCAGCTTAACATCAGGGCTCGGCGAGCAGTACTTC. The whole variable domain, remainder taken from reference TRBV7-3 and TRBJ2-7, is GAGVSQTPSNKVTEKGKYVELRCDPISGHTALYWYRQSLGQGPEFLIYFQGTGAADDSGLPNDRFFAVRPEGSVSTLKIQRTERGDSAVYLCASSLTSGLGEQYFGPGTRLTVT.

The J gene is TRBJ2-3, the V gene TRBV7-3, with TRBD2 identical over 8 bases. Germline values: CDR1 SGHTA, CDR2 FQGTGA. V was pared by 0 bases and J by 2 bases, with 4 bases of the junction left unmatched. The CDR3 is 16 residues long. This chain's CDR3 is CASSLTSGAFTDTQYF. As DNA, the CDR3 is TGTGCCAGCAGCTTAACTAGCGGGGCTTTCACAGATACGCAGTATTTT.

This clone has just one count. This sequence joins TRBV6-1 and TRBJ2-7; 9 nucleotides line up with TRBD2. After removal of 3 bases from V and 3 bases from J, the junction contained 3 bases not matched to a gene. The germline V gene has CDR1 MNHNS and CDR2 SASEGT. The CDR3 covers 14 residues. The CDR3 here is CASSDGGGGYEQYF. The CDR3 nucleotides are TGTGCCAGCAGTGATGGCGGGGGGGGCTACGAGCAGTACTTC.

The rearrangement uses TRBV28 and TRBJ2-7; the D is unclear. This CDR3 is 12 amino acids long. Germline V CDR1 and CDR2: MDHEN, SYDVKM. V was trimmed by 2 bases and J by 3 bases, leaving 5 bases between them. DNA for the CDR3: TGTGCCAGCAGTTTACCCCGCTACGAGCAGTACTTC. It codes for CASSLPRYEQYF.

The gene calls are TRBV3-1 (or the pseudogene TRBV3-2) and TRBJ2-1; 10 nucleotides agree with TRBD2. V lost 3 bases, J lost 6 bases, and 5 bases stayed unmatched. CDR1 and CDR2 (germline): LGHDT, YNNKEL (reference sequence). This CDR3 spans 15 amino acids. The CDR3 region is CASSQRAGGINEQFF. CDR3 bases: TGTGCCAGCAGCCAGAGAGCGGGGGGGATCAATGAGCAGTTCTTC.

The chain combines TRBV29-1 with TRBJ1-5; TRBD1 agrees at 7 bases. The CDR3 totals 13 residues. Germline-derived CDR1 and CDR2 are SQVTM and ANQGSEA. The J segment lost 6 bases and the V segment lost 5 bases, leaving 7 bases of the junction unmatched. CDR3 amino acids: CSVSGGVGQPQHF. CDR3 in DNA: TGCAGCGTTTCAGGGGGAGTGGGTCAGCCCCAGCATTTT.

The chain uses TRBV30 and TRBJ2-2; perhaps TRBD2 as D (7 bases). The CDR3 has 15 amino acids. The V gene lost 2 bases and the J gene lost 5 bases, with 15 bases spanning the gap. CDR1 is GTSNPN, CDR2 SVGIG, per germline (reference sequence). CDR3 coding DNA: TGTGCCTGGAGTTTAGGGGGGGCTGGTACCGGGGAGCTGTTTTTT. Amino acids: CAWSLGGAGTGELFF.

This clone was observed a single time. This chain joins TRBV5-6 and TRBJ1-5; TRBD1 agrees at 11 bases. J lost 6 bases, V lost 4 bases, and 0 bases had no gene match. The CDR3 consists of 13 residues. CDR1 is SGHDT, CDR2 YYEEEE, per germline. The CDR3 region is CASSGTGGQPQHF. DNA of the CDR3: TGTGCCAGCAGCGGGACAGGGGGTCAGCCCCAGCATTTT.

This clone has a single count. V and J are TRBV6-5 and TRBJ1-6; D ambiguous. The germline V gene has CDR1 MNHEY and CDR2 SVGAGI. The CDR3 runs to 15 residues. The ends were cut back, 5 bases at V and 13 bases at J, with 21 bases in the middle. The CDR3 sequence: CASSPRSIELFPLHF. The CDR3 DNA reads TGTGCCAGCAGTCCCCGTAGTATTGAGCTGTTCCCCCTCCACTTT.

The V call is TRBV11-2, the J call TRBJ1-6; TRBD1 agrees at 9 bases. The CDR3 totals 14 residues. Germline V gene lookup returns CDR1 SGHAT and CDR2 FQNNGV. Losses at the gene ends were 5 bases for V and 9 bases for J; bases not matched to a gene: 5. DNA of the CDR3: TGTGCCAGCAGCGTGGACAGGGGAGGTTCACCCCTCCACTTT. Translation gives CASSVDRGGSPLHF.

The chain carries TRBV12-3 or TRBV12-4 and TRBJ2-7; 7 positions agree with TRBD2. The CDR3 length is 12 residues. Unmatched junction bases numbered 4, after V lost 6 bases and J lost 5 bases. In nucleotides, the CDR3 is TGTGCCAGCAGGGCGGGAGCCGACGAGCAGTACTTC. It encodes CASRAGADEQYF.

In its sample, this clone was seen once. The CDR3 loop is CASSGAGGPGTQYF. The CDR3 DNA is TGTGCCAGCAGTGGAGCGGGAGGGCCCGGTACGCAGTATTTT. The chain links TRBV25-1 to TRBJ2-3; TRBD2 matches 10 bases. Germline CDR1 is MGHDK and CDR2 is SYGVNS. This CDR3 is built from 14 residues. The V gene end was trimmed by 4 bases and the J gene end by 8 bases; junction bases not matched to a gene: 6.